These 27 T cell receptor beta chains share one sample of origin, sequenced in a study of blood T cell repertoires in COVID-19. Here immunoSEQ multiplex PCR was the method, and the copy in TCRdb shows in-frame clones only, minus some. The table lists fewer than 350,000 clones, roughly 86% of them singletons. The sequenced sample consisted of peripheral blood. Every receptor here comes from a man in his forties or fifties with active or convalescent COVID-19.

The chain links TRBV6-1 to TRBJ2-7; 12 positions agree with TRBD1. V shed 2 bases and J 6 bases; nucleotides not matched to a gene: 5. Germline V CDR1 and CDR2: MNHNS, SASEGT. The CDR3 extends over 15 amino acids. CDR3 nucleotides: TGTGCCAGCAGTGAACCGGGACAGGGGGCCGGCGAGCAGTACTTC. This translates into CASSEPGQGAGEQYF.

The gene calls are TRBV11-2 and TRBJ2-2; TRBD2 matches 13 bases. The CDR3 totals 16 residues. In germline, CDR1 is SGHAT, CDR2 FQNNGV. V lost 4 bases, J lost 7 bases, and 6 bases stayed unmatched. CDR3 DNA: TGTGCCAGCAGCTCAGGACTAGCGGGGGTTCTCGGGGAGCTGTTTTTT. As protein: CASSSGLAGVLGELFF.

The genes are TRBV3-1 (or the pseudogene TRBV3-2) and TRBJ1-1, with 7 bases fitting TRBD1. CDR1 and CDR2 from the germline V gene are LGHDT and YNNKEL (reference sequence). This CDR3 is built from 15 residues. The ends lost 1 base at V and 1 base at J; junction bases unmatched: 3. The CDR3 reads CASSQGNRGNTEAFF. DNA for the CDR3: TGTGCCAGCAGCCAAGGCAACAGGGGGAACACTGAAGCTTTCTTT.

The chain carries TRBV5-5 and TRBJ1-2; D possibly corresponds to TRBD1 (5 bases). V was clipped by 2 bases and J by 13 bases, with 18 bases between them. CDR1 is SGHKS and CDR2 is YYEKEE in the germline V gene (reference sequence). The CDR3 is made up of 13 amino acids. CDR3 in amino acids: CASSFRDLYGGTF. The CDR3 DNA reads as TGTGCCAGCAGCTTCCGGGACTTATATGGCGGCACCTTC.

This chain joins TRBV5-1 and TRBJ1-4, with D perhaps TRBD1 (5 bases). V lost 4 bases to trimming and J lost 7 bases, with 26 bases between them. Germline CDR1 SGHRS, CDR2 YFSETQ. The CDR3 is 18 residues long. CDR3 amino acids: CASSPGEVGGAVIEKLFF. DNA of the CDR3: TGCGCCAGCAGCCCCGGGGAGGTCGGCGGGGCCGTAATTGAAAAACTGTTTTTT.

The chain links TRBV6-6 to TRBJ2-7; no reliable D call. The length of the CDR3 is 15 residues. Trimming took off 2 bases at V and 0 bases at J, with 11 bases between the two ends. CDR1 and CDR2 (germline): MNHNY, SVGAGI (reference sequence). The CDR3: CASSYQTSYSYEQYF. The CDR3 bases are TGTGCCAGCAGTTACCAGACAAGTTACTCCTACGAGCAGTACTTC.

The rearrangement links TRBV2 to TRBJ2-5; 7 bases match TRBD2. CDR1 is SNHLY and CDR2 is FYNNEI in the germline V gene. J lost 5 bases, V lost 6 bases, and 9 bases had no gene match. This CDR3 has 14 amino acids. CDR3 nucleotides: TGTGCCAGCAGCGTCCAGGGAGGGAGCGAGACCCAGTACTTC. It translates to CASSVQGGSETQYF.

The chain links TRBV7-6 to TRBJ2-3, with D possibly being TRBD1 (5 bases). Germline V CDR1 and CDR2: SGHVS, FNYEAQ. The CDR3 contains 16 residues. V was shortened by 1 base and J by 5 bases, with 16 bases between the two germline ends. CDR3 sequence (DNA): TGTGCCAGCAGCTTAGTTATGTCTGGGGCACAAGATACGCAGTATTTT. Translation gives CASSLVMSGAQDTQYF.

The chain employs TRBV28 and TRBJ2-3; D is perhaps TRBD2 (6 bases). V lost 3 bases and J lost 2, with 15 bases in between. Germline V CDR1 and CDR2: MDHEN, SYDVKM. The CDR3 extends over 16 amino acids. CDR3 coding DNA: TGTGCCAGCAGTTTGTCTGGGACGGGAGTCACAGATACGCAGTATTTT. This encodes CASSLSGTGVTDTQYF.

The genes are TRBV21-1 and TRBJ2-7; the table's D call, TRBD1, has no DNA check behind it. TRBV21-1 is tagged as a pseudogene. CDR3 length equals 14 residues. The CDR3 DNA reads TGTGCCAGCAGCAAAGAACAGGACTCCTACGAGCAGTACTTC. Its translation is CASSKEQDSYEQYF.

This chain uses TRBV18 with TRBJ2-2, with 10 bases aligning to TRBD1. Trimming at V came to 7 bases and at J to 6 bases, leaving 8 bases not matched to a gene. The germline V gene encodes CDR1 KGHSH and CDR2 LQKENI. CDR3 length: 15 residues. The CDR3 DNA sequence: TGTGCCAGCTGCCCGGGACAGGGGTATTCCGGGGAGCTGTTTTTT. It specifies CASCPGQGYSGELFF.

This clone was seen once. The J gene is TRBJ2-7, the V gene TRBV4-1; 10 nucleotides agree with TRBD1. Trimming removed 3 bases from V and 6 bases from J; junction bases left unmatched: 2. Germline-derived CDR1 and CDR2 are MGHRA and YSYEKL. The CDR3 is made up of 13 amino acids. This CDR3 is CASSHGTGAEQYF. Here the CDR3 DNA reads TGCGCCAGCAGCCATGGGACAGGGGCCGAGCAGTACTTC.

Only a few counts were recorded for this clone. J is TRBJ2-7 and V is TRBV4-1; 9 nucleotides align to TRBD1. The J segment lost 6 bases and the V segment lost 1 base, leaving 4 bases of the junction unmatched. This CDR3 region has 14 residues. Germline CDR1 reads MGHRA; CDR2 reads YSYEKL. The CDR3: CASSQGGTGFEQYF. The CDR3 bases are TGCGCCAGCAGCCAAGGGGGGACAGGGTTCGAGCAGTACTTC.

This rearrangement joins TRBV6-5 to TRBJ2-1, with D possibly being TRBD2 (7 bases). The ends were cut back, 7 bases at V and 3 bases at J, with 16 bases in the middle. Germline CDR1 and CDR2: MNHEY and SVGAGI. The CDR3 is 15 amino acids. In nucleotides, the CDR3 is TGTGCCAGCACCCCAACGGGGGGCCGCTACAATGAGCAGTTCTTC. Translated, it gives CASTPTGGRYNEQFF.

The chain uses TRBV2 and TRBJ2-7; D is possibly TRBD1 (6 bases). This CDR3 has 13 residues. With 6 bases removed from V and 4 bases from J, the gap between germline ends came to 13 bases. Germline CDR1 reads SNHLY; CDR2 reads FYNNEI. The DNA of the CDR3 is TGTGCCAGCAGGTCTCAGGGGCAGTACGAGCAGTACTTC. It encodes CASRSQGQYEQYF. Variable domain in full (rest from reference TRBV2 and TRBJ2-7): EPEVTQTPSHQVTQMGQEVILRCVPISNHLYFYWYRQILGQKVEFLVSFYNNEISEKSEIFDDQFSVERPDGSNFTLKIRSTKLEDSAMYFCASRSQGQYEQYFGPGTRLTVT.

The chain is built from TRBV6-1 and TRBJ2-2; 9 nucleotides agree with TRBD2. J was trimmed by 7 bases and V by 4 bases; bases with no gene match: 10. The length of the CDR3 is 16 residues. Germline values: CDR1 MNHNS, CDR2 SASEGT. The CDR3 region has the DNA TGTGCCAGCAGTGGCGCCGGGACTAGCCTTGTCGGGGAGCTGTTTTTT. Translation: CASSGAGTSLVGELFF.

The rearrangement joins TRBV10-3 to TRBJ1-3; 8 positions agree with TRBD1. The length of the CDR3 is 20 residues. Germline V gene sequence: CDR1 ENHRY, CDR2 SYGVKD. After removal of 2 bases from V and 3 bases from J, the junction contained 18 bases not matched to a gene. CDR3 residues: CAISEIRGRTGGYSGNTIYF. CDR3 nucleotide sequence: TGTGCCATCAGTGAGATTCGAGGTCGCACAGGGGGTTATAGTGGAAACACCATATATTTT.

The V call is TRBV28, the J call TRBJ2-7; 7 bases match TRBD1. The germline CDR1 and CDR2 sequences are MDHEN and SYDVKM. The CDR3 length is 12 residues. J gave up 3 bases and V 9 bases, and 5 bases lay outside the gene matches. CDR3 loop: CASYSGGYEQYF. In DNA, the CDR3 is TGTGCCAGTTATTCAGGGGGCTACGAGCAGTACTTC.

The chain is built from TRBV18 and TRBJ1-6, with TRBD1 matching over 7 bases. Germline V gene lookup returns CDR1 KGHSH and CDR2 LQKENI. The V segment lost 8 bases and the J segment 3 bases; nucleotides outside the gene matches: 4. The CDR3 extends over 14 amino acids. Written as DNA, the CDR3 is TGTGCCAGCCAGGGGGGTGGCTATAATTCACCCCTCCACTTT. It encodes CASQGGGYNSPLHF.

The chain couples TRBV7-6 to TRBJ1-1; TRBD1 aligns across 9 bases. Germline V lookup: CDR1 SGHVS, CDR2 FNYEAQ. The CDR3 spans 14 residues. V shed 0 bases and J 4 bases; nucleotides not matched to a gene: 0. The CDR3, as DNA: TGTGCCAGCAGCTTAGCGACAGGGGGCACTGAAGCTTTCTTT. Translated, it gives CASSLATGGTEAFF.

The chain joins TRBV9 to TRBJ2-5; 12 nucleotides match TRBD2. After removal of 3 bases from V and 5 bases from J, the junction contained 5 bases not matched to a gene. CDR1 is SGDLS and CDR2 is YYNGEE in the germline V gene. There are 15 residues in the CDR3. CDR3 residues: CASSALAGGLETQYF. DNA of the CDR3: TGTGCCAGCAGCGCGCTAGCGGGGGGGCTTGAGACCCAGTACTTC.

This chain connects TRBV5-1 to TRBJ1-4, with D unclear. Per germline, CDR1 SGHRS and CDR2 YFSETQ. The V gene lost 3 bases and the J gene lost 0 bases, with 6 bases spanning the gap. This CDR3 comprises 14 residues. CDR3 loop: CASSSTSTNEKLFF. CDR3 DNA: TGCGCCAGCAGCTCAACATCAACTAATGAAAAACTGTTTTTT.

This chain connects TRBV5-1 to TRBJ2-1; tentatively, D is TRBD2 (6 bases). CDR3 length: 14 amino acids. V lost 4 bases, J lost 5 bases, and 13 bases lay in between. The germline gives CDR1 SGHRS, CDR2 YFSETQ. In DNA form, the CDR3 reads TGCGCCAGCAGCCGCGGGACTTGGGACAATGAGCAGTTCTTC. Protein sequence: CASSRGTWDNEQFF.

The rearrangement uses TRBV4-1 and TRBJ1-1; D gene unclear. V was trimmed by 1 base and J by 5 bases, leaving 5 bases between them. Germline assignment: CDR1 MGHRA and CDR2 YSYEKL. The CDR3 length is 12 residues. The CDR3 bases are TGCGCCAGCAGCCAAGGGGCTACTGAAGCTTTCTTT. Translating it yields CASSQGATEAFF.

There are a few counts of this clone. This same CDR3 is encoded by further DNA sequences in the sample. V gene TRBV2 combines with J gene TRBJ2-7; maybe TRBD1 (5 bases). Germline assignment: CDR1 SNHLY and CDR2 FYNNEI. This CDR3 is built from 13 residues. The V and J ends lost 6 bases and 0 bases respectively, with 9 bases between them. The CDR3 sequence is CASSPDSSYEQYF. The DNA for the CDR3 is TGTGCCAGCAGCCCAGACAGCTCCTACGAGCAGTACTTC.

The CDR3 spells CASSLRGAKLNSPLHF. CDR3 in DNA: TGTGCCAGCAGCCTCAGGGGGGCGAAGCTTAATTCACCCCTCCACTTT. This sequence joins TRBV7-3 and TRBJ1-6, with 7 nucleotides matching TRBD1. V was pared by 5 bases and J by 6 bases, with 10 bases of the junction left unmatched. The CDR3 is 16 amino acids. Germline assignment: CDR1 SGHTA and CDR2 FQGTGA.

The chain recombines TRBV5-1 with TRBJ2-1; 9 bases agree with TRBD1. V was clipped by 2 bases and J by 4 bases; unmatched bases: 4. The CDR3 has 15 residues. Germline-derived CDR1 and CDR2 are SGHRS and YFSETQ. CDR3 residues: CASSFFGTGYNEQFF. Written as DNA, the CDR3 is TGCGCCAGCAGCTTTTTCGGGACAGGGTACAATGAGCAGTTCTTC.